This T cell receptor (beta chain) was identified during a study of CD4 T cells in relation to SARS-CoV-2 and coronaviruses. Overall study context: Shared crossreactive spike epitopes were mapped to their HLA restriction. Study-level results: Crossreactivity was assessed only for spike protein, not other viral proteins.

Using immunoSEQ multiplex PCR, the repertoire was profiled, and TCRdb retains in-frame clones only, with some absent. The sample lists 10,000 to 13,000 clones; about 79% were seen once. V gave up 0 bases and J gave up 2 bases, with 7 bases separating them. The CDR3 contains 14 residues. In germline, CDR1 is SEHNR, CDR2 FQNEAQ (reference sequence). On this clone itself: The antigen is undetermined.

CD4+ T cells from unexposed donors were obtained before the COVID-19 pandemic (2011-2018). The cells were cultured for 10 days before CD4+ T cells were isolated. As cell numbers allowed, unexposed-donor CD4+ T cells faced SARS-CoV-2 S/N and four cold-coronavirus spikes. This TCR was recovered from a human donor in good health. Material: CD4+ T cells from PBMCs, cultured in vitro. The chain couples TRBV7-9 to TRBJ1-2, with D unclear. CDR3 coding DNA: TGTGCCAGCAGCTTAGCGGGAGGGAACTATGGCTACACCTTC. Amino acids: CASSLAGGNYGYTF.